The 30 T cell receptor beta chains reported below all come from one sample, sequenced in a study of shared T cell receptors in the human thymus. Libraries were prepared by immunoSEQ multiplex PCR; TCRdb keeps only in-frame clonotypes and omits some of them. Of hundreds of thousands of clones in the sample, 75% to 85% were seen once. These records were also assigned to another study, of human thymus T cells.

Specimen: thymocytes. The receptors shown here come from a boy under two years old with a congenital heart defect.

V usage is TRBV5-1 and J usage is TRBJ1-5, with a possible D match to TRBD1 (6 bases). CDR1 is SGHRS, CDR2 YFSETQ, per germline. Trimming stripped 7 bases from V and 0 bases from J, with 14 bases between. The CDR3 has 15 amino acids. CDR3 residues: CASRWGRGSNQPQHF. The CDR3 coding sequence is TGCGCCAGCCGCTGGGGCAGGGGTAGCAATCAGCCCCAGCATTTT.

CDR3: CAWSVHWRQSYEQYF. The CDR3 DNA follows: TGTGCCTGGAGTGTCCACTGGCGGCAGAGCTACGAGCAGTACTTC. The chain recombines TRBV30 with TRBJ2-7; no firm D call. The CDR3 extends over 15 amino acids. V lost 0 bases to trimming and J lost 3 bases, with 15 bases between them. The germline gives CDR1 GTSNPN, CDR2 SVGIG (reference sequence).

This clone was found a few times. CDR3 in amino acids: CASSLMSSGTPYEQYF. The DNA for the CDR3 is TGTGCCAGCAGCTTGATGTCTAGCGGGACCCCCTACGAGCAGTACTTC. The chain is built from TRBV5-4 and TRBJ2-7, with 9 positions matching TRBD2. J lost 2 bases, V lost 1 base, and 7 bases had no gene match. Germline CDR1 and CDR2: SGHNT and YYREEE (reference sequence). The CDR3 is 16 amino acids.

The rearrangement uses TRBV6-5 and TRBJ2-3; TRBD1 agrees at 8 bases. The CDR3 length is 14 residues. CDR1 and CDR2 (germline): MNHEY, SVGAGI. Trimming took 4 bases from V and 5 from J; bases not matched to a gene: 5. The CDR3 coding sequence is TGTGCCAGCAGTTCGGACAGGGCCGTAGATACGCAGTATTTT. This encodes CASSSDRAVDTQYF.

This rearrangement joins TRBV10-3 to TRBJ1-1; D ambiguous. The CDR3 length is 14 residues. The germline gives CDR1 ENHRY, CDR2 SYGVKD. Trimming left V 6 bases short and J 6 bases short, with 17 bases between. CDR3 protein: CAIREQLRYPEAFF. CDR3 sequence (DNA): TGTGCCATCAGGGAACAGTTAAGGTACCCTGAAGCTTTCTTT.

The chain employs TRBV10-3 and TRBJ1-1; TRBD1 agrees at 9 bases. Germline CDR1 is ENHRY and CDR2 is SYGVKD. The CDR3 is made up of 14 amino acids. V gave up 3 bases and J gave up 4 bases; unmatched junction bases: 3. The CDR3 DNA reads as TGTGCCATCAGTGACCCGGGACAGGGCACTGAAGCTTTCTTT. It encodes CAISDPGQGTEAFF.

This clone was seen only once. J is TRBJ2-3 and V is TRBV2; tentative D call: TRBD2 (5 bases). Trimming left V 0 bases short and J 4 bases short, with 20 bases between. Germline V lookup: CDR1 SNHLY, CDR2 FYNNEI. This CDR3 has 18 residues. CDR3 nucleotide sequence: TGTGCCAGCAGTGAAGCCATTAAGGACTCCGGGCCACCAGATACGCAGTATTTT. Protein product: CASSEAIKDSGPPDTQYF.

This chain uses TRBV5-4 with TRBJ2-3; TRBD2 aligns across 11 bases. The germline V gene encodes CDR1 SGHNT and CDR2 YYREEE (reference sequence). This CDR3 is 18 amino acids long. With 6 bases clipped from V and 2 bases from J, the junction kept 14 bases outside the gene matches. The CDR3 nucleotides read TGTGCCAGCACTCCTGAACATGCTAGCGGGAGGCCCACAGATACGCAGTATTTT. Protein product: CASTPEHASGRPTDTQYF.

The rearrangement links TRBV10-3 to TRBJ1-3; possible D gene TRBD1, 6 bases. There are 16 residues in the CDR3. V lost 4 bases to trimming and J lost 0 bases, with 13 bases between them. CDR1 ENHRY and CDR2 SYGVKD come from the germline V gene. CDR3 coding DNA: TGTGCCATCAGTGGGGACACAACCTACTCTGGAAACACCATATATTTT. Its protein is CAISGDTTYSGNTIYF.

The chain couples TRBV30 to TRBJ1-2; TRBD1 is a possible D gene (6 bases). Germline values: CDR1 GTSNPN, CDR2 SVGIG (reference sequence). Deletions cut 4 bases from V and 8 bases from J, with 14 bases between. The CDR3 contains 12 residues. As DNA, the CDR3 is TGTGCCTGGAATCGGGGGGCGCGAGGCTACACCTTC. Its translation: CAWNRGARGYTF.

The chain combines TRBV4-1 with TRBJ1-2; 8 positions match TRBD1. The junction had 6 bases not matched to a gene; V was cut back by 6 bases and J by 6 bases. Per the germline V gene, CDR1 is MGHRA and CDR2 is YSYEKL. The CDR3 has 13 amino acids. CDR3 in DNA: TGCGCCAGCAGTCCGACAGGGGCGGATGGCTACACCTTC. This gives the protein CASSPTGADGYTF.

This rearrangement joins TRBV5-1 to TRBJ2-2; D remains unclear. Per the germline V gene, CDR1 is SGHRS and CDR2 is YFSETQ. The V gene lost 0 bases and the J gene lost 6 bases, with 3 bases spanning the gap. The CDR3 is 12 residues long. This CDR3 is CASSLVSGELFF. The CDR3, as DNA: TGCGCCAGCAGCTTGGTATCCGGGGAGCTGTTTTTT.

V and J are TRBV6-1 and TRBJ1-1, with TRBD1 identical over 8 bases. CDR1 and CDR2 from the germline V gene are MNHNS and SASEGT. The CDR3 runs 15 residues. V trimming: 3 bases; J trimming: 1 base; junction bases outside the gene matches: 4. CDR3 loop: CASSDNGTGNTEAFF. CDR3 nucleotide sequence: TGTGCCAGCAGTGATAACGGGACAGGGAACACTGAAGCTTTCTTT.

The table lists this clone with a count of one. The rearrangement links TRBV29-1 to TRBJ2-5, with D possibly being TRBD1 (6 bases). The CDR3 extends over 14 amino acids. V was cut by 5 bases and J by 4 bases, with 17 bases left in between. The V gene's germline CDR1 is SQVTM and CDR2 ANQGSEA. CDR3 in amino acids: CSVYLVWGPETQYF. The CDR3, as DNA: TGCAGCGTTTATTTAGTGTGGGGGCCAGAGACCCAGTACTTC.

The chain joins TRBV14 to TRBJ2-7, with unresolved D. Germline V CDR1 and CDR2: SGHDN, FVKESK. The CDR3 contains 15 residues. V was trimmed by 5 bases and J by 2 bases, leaving 16 bases between them. This CDR3 reads CASSEIAEAPYEQYF. CDR3 sequence (DNA): TGTGCCAGCAGCGAGATAGCTGAAGCACCCTACGAGCAGTACTTC.

This chain connects TRBV27 to TRBJ1-2; 7 bases agree with TRBD1. V dropped 6 bases and J dropped 4; count of bases not matched to a gene: 20. This CDR3 contains 18 residues. Germline V CDR1 and CDR2: MNHEY, SMNVEV (reference sequence). CDR3 sequence reads: CASSQSKRTGVYFYGYTF. In nucleotides, the CDR3 is TGTGCCAGCAGCCAGTCTAAGAGGACAGGCGTATATTTCTATGGCTACACCTTC.

This clone was recorded only once. V is TRBV28 and J is TRBJ2-3, with 10 nucleotides matching TRBD2. The V gene end was trimmed by 3 bases and the J gene end by 0 bases; junction bases not matched to a gene: 3. The CDR3 spans 16 residues. Germline V gene sequence: CDR1 MDHEN, CDR2 SYDVKM. CDR3 residues: CASSFQTSGSTDTQYF. The CDR3 DNA follows: TGTGCCAGCAGTTTCCAGACTAGCGGGAGCACAGATACGCAGTATTTT.

In its sample, this clone was seen a few times. The V gene is TRBV13, the J gene TRBJ1-2; unclear D gene. V shed 4 bases and J shed 5 bases, with 20 bases lying between them. From germline, CDR1 is PRHDT and CDR2 FYEKMQ (reference sequence). The CDR3 is 16 amino acids. CDR3 in DNA: TGTGCCAGCAGCTCCCCCCAGGATGCCCCCACTTATGGCTACACCTTC. Translation gives CASSSPQDAPTYGYTF.

This clone was counted between two and nine times. V and J are TRBV30 and TRBJ2-1, with D possibly being TRBD2 (5 bases). Per the germline V gene, CDR1 is GTSNPN and CDR2 is SVGIG (reference sequence). Trimming took off 1 base at V and 5 bases at J, with 12 bases between the two ends. There are 14 residues in the CDR3. The CDR3 spells CAWSGPAADNEQFF. Here the CDR3 DNA reads TGTGCCTGGAGTGGCCCAGCGGCAGACAATGAGCAGTTCTTC.

The CDR3 region has the DNA TGTGCCAGCAGCGTAGAGTGGGCACGTTACAATGAGCAGTTCTTC. This encodes CASSVEWARYNEQFF. The chain couples TRBV9 to TRBJ2-1; D not resolved. Germline CDR1 reads SGDLS; CDR2 reads YYNGEE. This CDR3 has 15 amino acids. V shed 0 bases and J shed 4 bases, with 11 bases lying between them.

The chain joins TRBV18 to TRBJ1-1, with 8 bases identical to TRBD1. V lost 3 bases, J lost 1 base, and 1 base stayed unmatched. CDR3 size: 14 residues. Germline values: CDR1 KGHSH, CDR2 LQKENI. The CDR3 bases are TGTGCCAGCTCACCTACAGGGGGGAACACTGAAGCTTTCTTT. Translation: CASSPTGGNTEAFF.

The chain carries TRBV7-9 and TRBJ2-3, with D possibly being TRBD2 (6 bases). The CDR3 is 16 amino acids. Germline loops: CDR1 SEHNR, CDR2 FQNEAQ (reference sequence). Trimming stripped 4 bases from V and 0 bases from J, with 14 bases between. In DNA form, the CDR3 reads TGTGCCAGCAGCTCGGGACTCCTTACTAGCACAGATACGCAGTATTTT. This encodes CASSSGLLTSTDTQYF.

This chain connects TRBV7-2 to TRBJ2-7, with D maybe TRBD2 (5 bases). V was shortened by 5 bases and J by 3 bases, with 11 bases between the two germline ends. The CDR3 covers 13 residues. Germline values: CDR1 SGHTA, CDR2 FQGNSA. The CDR3 loop reads CASSLDFHYEQYF. As DNA, the CDR3 is TGTGCCAGCAGCCTGGACTTCCACTACGAGCAGTACTTC.

The chain recombines TRBV27 with TRBJ1-1; D is perhaps TRBD1 (6 bases). The CDR3 contains 15 residues. V was shortened by 2 bases and J by 3 bases, with 13 bases between the two germline ends. The germline CDR1 and CDR2 sequences are MNHEY and SMNVEV (reference sequence). This CDR3 is CASSLGGAMDTEAFF. CDR3 nucleotide sequence: TGTGCCAGCAGTTTAGGGGGCGCAATGGACACTGAAGCTTTCTTT.

The V gene is TRBV29-1, the J gene TRBJ2-3; possible D gene TRBD2, 6 bases. From germline, CDR1 is SQVTM and CDR2 ANQGSEA. This CDR3 has 16 residues. Trimming took off 5 bases at V and 0 bases at J, with 18 bases between the two ends. The CDR3 is CSVNPPPGTSTDTQYF. Here the CDR3 DNA reads TGCAGCGTTAATCCCCCCCCAGGGACTAGCACAGATACGCAGTATTTT.

The V and J genes are TRBV9 and TRBJ2-5; 7 bases match TRBD1. Trimming removed 4 bases from V and 4 bases from J; junction bases left unmatched: 7. This CDR3 spans 14 amino acids. Germline CDR1 is SGDLS and CDR2 is YYNGEE. The CDR3 loop reads CASSYRGSRETQYF. The CDR3 coding sequence is TGTGCCAGCAGCTACAGGGGCAGTCGAGAGACCCAGTACTTC.

The gene calls are TRBV5-6 and TRBJ2-7, with a tentative D call TRBD1 (7 bases). This CDR3 comprises 14 residues. V was cut by 6 bases and J by 1 base, with 14 bases left in between. Germline CDR1 is SGHDT and CDR2 is YYEEEE. The CDR3 DNA reads as TGTGCCAGCACCCCAGGGGGGCATTCCTACGAGCAGTACTTC. Its translation: CASTPGGHSYEQYF.

This clone came up once. This chain uses TRBV2 with TRBJ2-7, with TRBD2 matching over 12 bases. In germline, CDR1 is SNHLY, CDR2 FYNNEI. The CDR3 sequence is 13 residues long. With V trimmed by 8 bases and J by 7 bases, 6 bases remained unmatched. As DNA, the CDR3 is TGTGCCAGCCTAGCGGGAGGGCAGGCGGAGCAGTACTTC. It specifies CASLAGGQAEQYF.

This clone was counted between two and nine times. The chain uses TRBV5-6 and TRBJ1-1; 8 bases match TRBD1. V gave up 4 bases and J gave up 3 bases; unmatched junction bases: 5. Germline V lookup: CDR1 SGHDT, CDR2 YYEEEE. This CDR3 is built from 14 residues. CDR3 loop: CASSSGQGHTEAFF. Written as DNA, the CDR3 is TGTGCCAGCAGCAGCGGACAGGGACACACTGAAGCTTTCTTT.

This clone was seen only a few times. The rearrangement uses TRBV15 and TRBJ2-2; 14 bases are shared with TRBD2. From germline, CDR1 is LNHNV and CDR2 YYDKDF (reference sequence). J gave up 1 base and V 1 base, and 8 bases lay outside the gene matches. The CDR3 totals 20 residues. CDR3 DNA: TGTGCCACCAGCAGAGTTCCGGGACTAGCGGGAGTAGAGAACACCGGGGAGCTGTTTTTT. Its translation is CATSRVPGLAGVENTGELFF.